The TCR beta chain under discussion was sequenced for a study of OX40 agonist ivuxolimab in advanced cancers. Whole-study findings and limits: There were, on average, more expanded clones in CD8+ T cells than in CD4+.

CDR3 length: 12 amino acids. Germline V gene lookup returns CDR1 SNHLY and CDR2 FYNNEI. V lost 6 bases and J lost 3; bases outside the gene matches: 2. On this clone: The target antigen is unknown.

Profiled with immunoSEQ multiplex PCR; TCRdb holds only in-frame clones, not every one. There are 42,000 or so clones in the sample; 70% to 90% occur only once, and less than 25% lies in the top ten. V and J are TRBV2 and TRBJ2-7, with TRBD1 matching over 7 bases. The receptor's source is an adult with an advanced solid tumor such as melanoma, head and neck, liver or kidney cancer. Material: CD4+ or CD8+ T cells sorted from blood, obtained in a trial of the OX40 agonist ivuxolimab. The CDR3 region has the DNA TGTGCCAGCAGCAGGGACAGCTACGAGCAGTACTTC. It codes for CASSRDSYEQYF.